This passage covers 19 T cell receptor beta chains from one sample sequenced in a study of T cells expressing NK-cell markers. TCRdb reprocessed the 5' RACE reads and stores each CDR3 protein as one record, lacking DNA. The table lists 400,000 to 450,000 distinct CDR3 sequences. Sequencing was performed on blood T cells: a sorted CD56 or NKG2C T cell subset, CD4+ or CD8+ T cells, or bulk PBMC T cells (not recorded which). Receptor source: a woman between 18 and 69 years old in good health.

The chain recombines TRBV20-1 with TRBJ2-7; TCRdb selects TRBD1, and the lack of DNA leaves this call unchecked. The germline CDR1 and CDR2 sequences are DFQATT and SNEGSKA (reference sequence). The CDR3 spans 14 residues. The CDR3 spells CSARGEQNTYEQYF.

The CDR3 loop is CAGDCAYEQYF. The genes are TRBV25-1 and TRBJ2-7. Germline CDR1 reads MGHDK; CDR2 reads SYGVNS. This CDR3 region has 11 residues.

The chain links TRBV12-3 or TRBV12-4 to TRBJ2-1. The CDR3 runs to 13 residues. The CDR3: CASSGSRRNEQFF.

This chain uses TRBV3-1 with TRBJ1-6; TCRdb returns TRBD1, unconfirmable since there is no DNA. From germline, CDR1 is LGHDT and CDR2 YNNKEL (reference sequence). This CDR3 is 15 amino acids long. The chain's CDR3 is CASRSRGSYNSPLHF.

V gene TRBV29-1 combines with J gene TRBJ2-3; TCRdb lists TRBD2, though no DNA is available to test this call. This CDR3 has 18 amino acids. The germline gives CDR1 SQVTM, CDR2 ANQGSEA. The CDR3 here is CSVVGLAGGTSSTDTQYF.

The chain couples TRBV7-2 to TRBJ2-4; the TCRdb call, TRBD2, lacks DNA for checking. Germline values: CDR1 SGHTA, CDR2 FQGNSA. This CDR3 has 12 amino acids. CDR3 region: CASSSGPPIQYF.

This chain joins TRBV12-3 or TRBV12-4 and TRBJ1-2; TCRdb names TRBD1, which stays unverified in the absence of DNA. The CDR3 sequence is 14 residues long. This CDR3 reads CASSPLQGDYGYTF.

V is TRBV6-2 or TRBV6-3 and J is TRBJ1-2. The germline gives CDR1 MNHEY, CDR2 SVGEGT. The CDR3 has 11 residues. CDR3 protein: CASSDTLGYTF.

The chain is built from TRBV7-9 and TRBJ1-2; TCRdb picks TRBD1, but there is no DNA to check that call. Germline CDR1 reads SEHNR; CDR2 reads FQNEAQ (reference sequence). CDR3 length: 14 residues. This CDR3 reads CASSLELDTYGYTF.

Here the CDR3 reads CSAIRGATNEKLFF. The chain carries TRBV20-1 and TRBJ1-4; TCRdb outputs TRBD1, but without DNA this stays unchecked. Germline lookup yields CDR1 DFQATT and CDR2 SNEGSKA (reference sequence). The CDR3 loop spans 14 amino acids.

This chain joins TRBV7-2 and TRBJ2-2; no DNA is available, so the TRBD2 call from TCRdb remains unchecked. Germline V lookup: CDR1 SGHTA, CDR2 FQGNSA. This CDR3 contains 16 residues. CDR3 sequence reads: CASSLVVGASTGELFF.

This chain uses TRBV18 with TRBJ2-5; no DNA is available, so the TRBD2 call from TCRdb remains unchecked. The CDR3 consists of 15 residues. In germline, CDR1 is KGHSH, CDR2 LQKENI. This CDR3 is CASSPGLAGGETQYF.

The chain carries TRBV6-2 or TRBV6-3 and TRBJ1-2; TCRdb calls TRBD1, which cannot be checked without DNA. The CDR3 runs 14 residues. Germline V gene data show CDR1 as MNHEY and CDR2 as SVGEGT. CDR3 sequence: CASSYAGTEDGYTF.

The V and J genes are TRBV6-5 and TRBJ2-7; absent DNA, TCRdb's TRBD2 call cannot be checked. The germline V gene has CDR1 MNHEY and CDR2 SVGAGI. CDR3 length: 19 amino acids. CDR3 in amino acids: CASSYSLGLAGLAEAEQYF.

The chain uses TRBV20-1 and TRBJ1-2; TCRdb gives TRBD1 as the D gene, but with no DNA this cannot be confirmed. This CDR3 has 15 amino acids. The germline CDR1 and CDR2 sequences are DFQATT and SNEGSKA (reference sequence). The CDR3 here is CSARPGTAPNYGYTF.

The V gene is TRBV7-2, the J gene TRBJ1-1. The CDR3 consists of 16 residues. Germline V gene data show CDR1 as SGHTA and CDR2 as FQGNSA. CDR3 amino acids: CASSFISVERNTEAFF.

CDR3 protein: CASSLGTGYYGYTF. V gene TRBV12-3 or TRBV12-4 combines with J gene TRBJ1-2; the D call from TCRdb, TRBD1, cannot be confirmed without DNA. This CDR3 spans 14 amino acids.

V gene TRBV7-2 combines with J gene TRBJ1-1. Germline values: CDR1 SGHTA, CDR2 FQGNSA. The CDR3 has 13 amino acids. The CDR3 sequence is CASSLMYREEAFF.

The gene calls are TRBV23-1 and TRBJ2-3. TRBV23-1 has ORF status, its function being uncertain. The CDR3 extends over 12 amino acids. This chain's CDR3 is CAAVDFSDTQYF.